A single T cell receptor beta chain is shown here with its context. There is no known antigen for this receptor. Base qualities are missing; no much larger clone stands one base away. The library relied on 5' RACE. The data were produced on an Illumina HiSeq 2000. Template switching introduced a universal primer binding site; the final cDNA contained a unique molecular identifier, enabling accurate counting of TCR cDNA molecules. Specific primers in the conserved constant-segment region were used to synthesize first-strand cDNA for TCR alpha and beta chains. To control for contamination, each cDNA library was double barcoded with a SMART-Mk sample barcode plus Illumina barcodes. TruSeq adapter sequences and Illumina sample barcodes were added in two successive PCR steps. The TCR alpha and beta cDNA libraries were sequenced on the Illumina HiSeq platform using custom primers. The original methods were these. Unique molecular identifiers were extracted from raw reads with MiGEC, and CDR3 positions were determined with MiXCR. For each individual, recombination models were inferred using an EM algorithm with the repgenHMM and IGoR tools. Shared clonotypes were analyzed with the tcR package in R, and sharing was normalized by the product of cloneset sizes. To study raw recombination without the effects of thymic and clonal selection, out-of-frame nonproductive sequences were analyzed. TCRdb passed the public sequencing reads through fastp at Q25 and MiXCR, retaining productive beta sequences. Each entry merges the rows of one CDR3 protein and shows their most common DNA and genes. In this record, the V and J calls reflect TCRdb's handling and not the investigators' own analysis. For this sample there are a few hundred thousand distinct CDR3 sequences; 12% to 15% appear just once. The top ten clones comprise roughly 0.44% of the sample.

This record comes from a study of identical twins (dated by TCRdb to the mid-2010s). With regard to the full study: TCR alpha and beta repertoires from monozygotic twins, unrelated adults of various ages and cord blood were deep-sequenced to test whether fetal clonotypes persist. To rule out contamination, replicate twin experiments were performed at different times with different library preparation protocols. Results the study describes overall, beyond this receptor: Invariant T cells such as MAIT and iNKT could partly confound zero-insertion analyses, although diverse VJ usage argued against such confounding for most clonotypes. Abundant cord blood beta clonotypes carried fewer insertions; young adult naive repertoires showed a weaker similar trend, while memory repertoires showed none. Compared with coincidental sharing between unrelated individuals, an excess of low generation-probability sequences was observed among out-of-frame TCR alpha sequences shared between twins. A weaker excess of twin sharing was found in beta out-of-frame sequences because the signal-to-noise ratio was lowered by fewer shared sequences. In monozygotic twins, recombination models systematically underestimated out-of-frame TCR alpha sharing, but the models matched the sharing seen between unrelated individuals. Because the same donors could not be followed over many years, conclusions were based on cross-sectional statistical analysis.

Counted from cysteine to phenylalanine, this CDR3 has 17 amino acids. CDR3 DNA is the only sequence kept; it has 51 bases, read in frame from the first base. Relative to germline, V is 4 bases shorter and J is 0 bases shorter, with 14 bases between their ends. CDR1 and CDR2, per the germline V gene, are SGHDT and YYEEEE. Every donor in the study was a healthy Caucasian. Three pairs of female monozygotic twins, all aged about 18 to 30 years, were included in the twin cohort. CD4+ and CD8+ T cell populations were isolated with positive isolation kits from Invitrogen. The data also belong to a second study, concerning yellow fever vaccine responses in identical twins. In that second paper, the authors write: The T cell response to vaccination in identical twins was reported by the authors to appear partly convergent and partly personalized. The study precisely tracked vaccine-responding T cell clones in identical twins.

The chain couples TRBV5-6 to TRBJ1-6; the D gene cannot be named for sure. Source material: CD4+ T cells sorted from blood. This clonotype was obtained from a young woman in good health. For the CDR3, the sequence is CASSLDRIASYNSPLHF. The bases are TGTGCCAGCAGCCTAGACCGGATAGCCTCCTATAATTCACCCCTCCACTTT. Where the CDR3 stops, the reference TRBV5-6 and TRBJ1-6 genes take over; the full variable domain is DAGVTQSPTHLIKTRGQQVTLRCSPKSGHDTVSWYQQALGQGPQFIFQYYEEEERQRGNFPDRFSGHQFPNYSSELNVNALLLGDSALYLCASSLDRIASYNSPLHFGNGTRLTVT.